Listed here is a single TCR beta chain. Trimming left V 2 bases short and J 3 bases short, with 10 bases between. Germline loops: CDR1 MNHNS, CDR2 SASEGT. The CDR3 totals 14 residues. Naive CD8 populations comprised CD45RO-negative cells positively selected for CCR7, excluding terminally differentiated effector memory CD45RA+ cells. This entry comes from a study of shared clonotypes between healthy human individuals. Using immunoSEQ multiplex PCR, the repertoire was profiled, and TCRdb retains in-frame clones only, with some absent. The data contain around 650,000 clones, roughly 95% of them singletons.

The chain is built from TRBV6-1 and TRBJ1-1, with no clear D. The sample consisted of naive CD8+ T cells sorted from blood. This TCR was sampled from a woman in her twenties or thirties in good health. The CDR3 is CASSEWGRDTEAFF. CDR3 sequence (DNA): TGTGCCAGCAGTGAATGGGGTCGGGACACTGAAGCTTTCTTT.